This is a list of T cell receptor beta chains from one sample in a study of human T cells and chemical hapten exposure. TCRdb fed the RACE reads into MiXCR, producing one record per CDR3 protein. The sample carries approximately 60,000 distinct CDR3 sequences, around 11% recorded once. The sample consisted of whole blood, taken in connection with sensitization to the hapten diphenylcyclopropenone (DPC). Source of these receptors: a woman in her thirties or forties with alopecia areata. Some clones in this sample may be carry-over from other donors' samples. CDR3s include the opening cysteine and the closing phenylalanine or tryptophan. The D gene is left open where the match is weak. Rows may omit the clone size; those that give it use once, few, many or a size class.

V,J,size,D,CDR3,DNA
TRBV7-9,TRBJ2-4,medium-sized,TRBD1,CASSLEGGSVIQYF,TGTGCCAGCAGCTTAGAAGGGGGCTCGGTCATTCAGTACTTC
TRBV4-1,TRBJ2-1,few,TRBD2,CASSQTRWLREVSYNEQFF,TGCGCCAGCAGCCAGACCCGCTGGTTGCGGGAGGTATCCTACAATGAGCAGTTCTTC
TRBV6-2/TRBV6-3,TRBJ2-3,few,TRBD1,CASSLQGVVTDTQYF,TGTGCCAGCAGTCTACAGGGGGTCGTCACAGATACGCAGTATTTT
TRBV20-1,TRBJ1-2,-,-,CSARGQGDSGYTF,TGCAGTGCTAGAGGTCAGGGAGATAGTGGCTACACCTTC
TRBV4-2,TRBJ2-1,-,TRBD2,CASSRGTSGGSRNEQFF,TGTGCCAGCAGCCGGGGGACTAGCGGGGGATCGCGCAATGAGCAGTTCTTC
TRBV28,TRBJ2-1,few,-,CASSLSRVGYNEQFF,TGTGCCAGCAGTTTAAGCCGGGTTGGATACAATGAGCAGTTCTTC
TRBV11-2,TRBJ2-2,-,-,CASSGPRQNTWELFF,TGTGCCAGCAGCGGACCCAGACAGAACACCTGGGAGCTGTTTTTT
TRBV5-1,TRBJ2-7,many,TRBD2,CASSLATSVYEQYF,TGCGCCAGCAGCTTGGCTACTAGCGTTTACGAGCAGTACTTC
TRBV24-1,TRBJ1-1,-,-,CATSDQGKAFF,TGTGCCACCAGTGATCAGGGAAAGGCTTTCTTT
TRBV29-1,TRBJ1-1,-,-,CSAPFGPEAFF,TGCAGCGCCCCTTTCGGGCCTGAAGCTTTCTTT
TRBV6-5,TRBJ2-3,few,-,CASSEKTTDTQYF,TGTGCCAGCAGCGAGAAGACCACAGATACGCAGTATTTT
TRBV7-2,TRBJ2-3,-,-,CASRYSGLSTDTQYF,TGTGCCAGCAGATATTCGGGACTTAGCACAGATACGCAGTATTTT
TRBV6-6,TRBJ1-2,many,-,CASSSTAGGYGYTF,TGTGCCAGCAGTTCTACAGCGGGAGGGTATGGCTACACCTTC
TRBV9,TRBJ1-6,many,-,CASTGAFNNSPLHF,TGTGCCAGCACTGGGGCCTTTAATAATTCACCCCTCCACTTT
TRBV29-1,TRBJ1-5,-,-,CSTSDGRGQPQHF,TGCAGCACCTCAGACGGTCGGGGTCAGCCCCAGCATTTT
TRBV2,TRBJ2-1,many,-,CASSEAIYGAASF,TGTGCCAGCAGTGAAGCGATCTACGGGGCCGCTTCCTTC
TRBV5-1,TRBJ2-7,few,-,CASSHRRGERGYEQYF,TGCGCCAGCAGCCACAGGCGAGGAGAAAGAGGGTACGAGCAGTACTTC
TRBV29-1,TRBJ1-4,few,-,CSAEGGAATNEKLFF,TGCAGCGCCGAGGGGGGGGCTGCAACTAATGAAAAACTGTTTTTT
TRBV7-2,TRBJ1-5,few,TRBD1,CASSRNTGGGQPQHF,TGTGCCAGCAGTAGGAATACAGGGGGGGGACAGCCCCAGCATTTT
TRBV11-2,TRBJ2-7,few,-,CASSSRPSSYEQYF,TGTGCCAGCAGCTCCCGCCCAAGTTCCTACGAGCAGTACTTC
TRBV20-1,TRBJ2-1,-,-,CSARGGDSYNEQFF,TGCAGTGCTAGGGGCGGAGACTCCTACAATGAGCAGTTCTTC
TRBV27,TRBJ2-7,-,TRBD2,CASSLSPARVAGGEQYF,TGTGCCAGCAGTTTATCCCCCGCCAGGGTAGCGGGAGGTGAGCAGTACTTC
TRBV14,TRBJ2-5,few,TRBD1,CASSQGPRGRVETQYF,TGTGCCAGCAGCCAAGGACCCAGGGGGCGAGTGGAGACCCAGTACTTC
TRBV12-3/TRBV12-4,TRBJ2-7,many,-,CASSLAQGWQYF,TGTGCCAGCAGTTTAGCCCAGGGGTGGCAGTACTTC
TRBV7-2,TRBJ1-1,many,-,CASSPRELRTMNTEAFF,TGTGCCAGCAGCCCTAGAGAGTTAAGGACCATGAACACTGAAGCTTTCTTT
TRBV7-2,TRBJ1-1,-,TRBD1,CASRPATGGSMNTEAFF,TGTGCCAGCAGACCCGCGACAGGGGGTTCTATGAACACTGAAGCTTTCTTT
TRBV21-1,TRBJ1-3,many,-,CASRAGAGNTIYF,TGTGCCAGCAGGGCAGGGGCCGGAAACACCATATATTTT
TRBV12-3/TRBV12-4,TRBJ1-2,many,-,CASSQGTAYGYTF,TGTGCCAGCAGCCAGGGGACGGCCTATGGCTACACCTTC
TRBV6-2/TRBV6-3,TRBJ2-1,few,-,CASSAPLLGQFF,TGTGCCAGCAGCGCCCCCCTCCTAGGGCAGTTCTTC
TRBV7-3,TRBJ2-3,many,TRBD2,CASSRGVYTDTQYF,TGTGCCAGCAGCCGGGGGGTGTACACAGATACGCAGTATTTT
TRBV19,TRBJ2-3,-,TRBD2,CASTGRGLAGSNHGDTQYF,TGTGCCAGTACCGGAAGGGGACTAGCGGGGTCCAACCACGGAGATACGCAGTATTTT
TRBV30,TRBJ1-1,many,-,CAWSVRADTEAFF,TGTGCCTGGAGTGTAAGGGCTGACACTGAAGCTTTCTTT
TRBV4-2,TRBJ1-1,many,-,CASSQEGPWGDTEAFF,TGTGCCAGCAGCCAAGAGGGCCCCTGGGGGGACACTGAAGCTTTCTTT
TRBV20-1,TRBJ1-1,many,-,CSARAPVGVNTEAFF,TGCAGTGCTAGAGCCCCCGTCGGGGTGAACACTGAAGCTTTCTTT
TRBV5-1,TRBJ2-5,-,TRBD2,CASSSGPSGKGETQYF,TGCGCCAGCAGCTCTGGGCCTAGCGGGAAAGGAGAGACCCAGTACTTC
TRBV30,TRBJ1-1,-,-,CAWNGVLSTEAFF,TGTGCCTGGAACGGGGTATTGAGCACTGAAGCTTTCTTT
TRBV19,TRBJ2-1,few,TRBD2,CASSTTSGGFINEQFF,TGTGCCAGTAGTACAACTAGCGGGGGCTTCATCAATGAGCAGTTCTTC
TRBV30,TRBJ1-1,many,TRBD1,CAGTANTEAFF,TGTGCCGGGACAGCGAATACTGAAGCTTTCTTT
TRBV12-3/TRBV12-4,TRBJ2-1,many,-,CASSFPQGEQFF,TGTGCCAGCAGTTTCCCCCAGGGGGAGCAGTTCTTC
TRBV18,TRBJ2-3,many,TRBD2,CASSPKRLAGGATDTQYF,TGTGCCAGCTCACCGAAGAGACTAGCGGGGGGCGCCACAGATACGCAGTATTTT
TRBV10-3,TRBJ2-3,few,-,CAIRPGQSPSTDTQYF,TGTGCCATCAGGCCCGGACAGTCCCCTAGCACAGATACGCAGTATTTT
TRBV7-2,TRBJ1-5,few,-,CASSLVLGNSNQPQHF,TGTGCCAGCAGCTTAGTGCTAGGGAATAGCAATCAGCCCCAGCATTTT
TRBV3-1,TRBJ1-5,few,-,CASSPGHNQPQHF,TGTGCCAGCAGCCCAGGTCACAATCAGCCCCAGCATTTT
TRBV3-1,TRBJ2-3,many,-,CASSQDGGLRDTQYF,TGTGCCAGCAGCCAAGATGGAGGGCTTAGAGATACGCAGTATTTT
TRBV20-1,TRBJ2-5,few,TRBD2,CSARGPVASGGPRETQYF,TGCAGTGCGAGAGGGCCCGTGGCCAGCGGGGGGCCGCGAGAGACCCAGTACTTC
TRBV2,TRBJ2-7,few,TRBD2,CASTGGTSGIPRYF,TGTGCCAGCACCGGGGGGACTAGCGGGATCCCAAGGTACTTC